The 22 T cell receptor beta chains below were found in one sample sequenced in a study of T cell responses to AZD1222 COVID-19 vaccine. Measured with immunoSEQ multiplex PCR; TCRdb has only the in-frame clones, and not every one. Among 150,000 to 160,000 clones listed, just over 90% were seen once. The sample here was peripheral blood, taken on day 0 of AZD1222 vaccination. The receptors originated from an adult in good health.

The chain couples TRBV10-3 to TRBJ2-7, with 10 nucleotides matching TRBD2. The CDR3 runs to 15 residues. The junction had 5 bases not matched to a gene; V was cut back by 4 bases and J by 2 bases. Germline V gene data show CDR1 as ENHRY and CDR2 as SYGVKD. The CDR3 DNA reads TGTGCCATCAGTGGGTGGACTAGCGGAGCCTACGAGCAGTACTTC. This sequence encodes CAISGWTSGAYEQYF.

This chain connects TRBV9 to TRBJ2-2; 9 bases are shared with TRBD2. Germline lookup yields CDR1 SGDLS and CDR2 YYNGEE. The CDR3 has 14 residues. Germline trimming cut 4 bases from V and 7 bases from J; bases unmatched to any gene: 5. Written as DNA, the CDR3 is TGTGCCAGCAGCCAGACTAGCGGTCTCGGGGAGCTGTTTTTT. It yields the protein CASSQTSGLGELFF.

This chain links TRBV3-1 (or the pseudogene TRBV3-2) with TRBJ1-3; TRBD1 is a possible D gene (5 bases). Germline V gene lookup returns CDR1 LGHDT and CDR2 YNNKEL (reference sequence). This CDR3 comprises 16 residues. V was clipped by 2 bases and J by 3 bases, with 14 bases between them. The CDR3 reads CASSQSPGPGGNTIYF. The CDR3, as DNA: TGTGCCAGCAGCCAATCACCGGGACCGGGTGGAAACACCATATATTTT.

The rearrangement joins TRBV19 to TRBJ2-3; TRBD1 matches at 9 bases. V lost 3 bases to trimming and J lost 4 bases; unmatched junction nucleotides: 2. The length of the CDR3 is 14 residues. CDR1 LNHDA and CDR2 SQIVND come from the germline V gene (reference sequence). The CDR3: CASSMTGGSDTQYF. CDR3 nucleotide sequence: TGTGCCAGTAGTATGACAGGGGGGTCAGATACGCAGTATTTT.

The chain uses TRBV27 and TRBJ2-7; 7 positions match TRBD2. This CDR3 spans 15 amino acids. The V and J ends lost 0 bases and 3 bases, in that order; junction bases with no gene match: 5. From germline, CDR1 is MNHEY and CDR2 SMNVEV (reference sequence). CDR3 coding DNA: TGTGCCAGCAGTTTATCGGCTAGCGGCCTCTACGAGCAGTACTTC. This sequence encodes CASSLSASGLYEQYF.

The V and J genes are TRBV11-2 and TRBJ1-2; D is perhaps TRBD1 (5 bases). CDR1 SGHAT and CDR2 FQNNGV come from the germline V gene. The CDR3 extends over 16 amino acids. V was pared by 1 base and J by 6 bases, with 18 bases between. The chain's CDR3 is CASSLVGRARGNGYTF. CDR3 sequence (DNA): TGTGCCAGCAGCTTAGTAGGGAGGGCCCGGGGGAATGGCTACACCTTC.

The V and J genes are TRBV7-6 and TRBJ1-1; maybe TRBD1 (6 bases). Germline CDR1 reads SGHVS; CDR2 reads FNYEAQ. The ends were cut back, 4 bases at V and 5 bases at J, with 17 bases in the middle. The CDR3 covers 15 residues. The CDR3 loop is CASSSTQNRVTEAFF. The CDR3 DNA reads as TGTGCCAGCAGCTCAACACAAAACAGGGTTACTGAAGCTTTCTTT.

J is TRBJ2-3 and V is TRBV5-1; 7 bases match TRBD1. Germline CDR1 is SGHRS and CDR2 is YFSETQ. V lost 2 bases and J lost 2; bases outside the gene matches: 2. The length of the CDR3 is 14 residues. In DNA, the CDR3 is TGCGCCAGCAGCTTTGGACAGGTCACAGATACGCAGTATTTT. This gives the protein CASSFGQVTDTQYF.

This clone was seen once. This chain connects TRBV12-3 or TRBV12-4 to TRBJ1-2, with unresolved D. The CDR3 length is 11 residues. The germline V and J ends were trimmed by 4 bases and 4 bases, with 4 bases remaining between them. The CDR3 bases are TGTGCCAGCAGTTCTGGCTATGGCTACACCTTC. Translating gives CASSSGYGYTF.

The rearrangement joins TRBV7-2 to TRBJ2-5; TRBD2 matches at 12 bases. There are 18 residues in the CDR3. CDR1 is SGHTA and CDR2 is FQGNSA in the germline V gene. Trimming cost V 2 bases and J 4 bases; bases outside gene matches: 11. In DNA, the CDR3 is TGTGCCAGCAGCTTACTCCCCTCTAGCGGGAGGGCACGAGAGACCCAGTACTTC. Encoded protein: CASSLLPSSGRARETQYF.

The rearrangement joins TRBV6-5 to TRBJ2-1; D not resolved. This CDR3 spans 15 amino acids. Germline V CDR1 and CDR2: MNHEY, SVGAGI. V was clipped by 7 bases and J by 2 bases, with 15 bases between them. This CDR3 reads CASNPEKFPYNEQFF. The CDR3 DNA reads as TGTGCCAGCAACCCAGAGAAGTTTCCCTACAATGAGCAGTTCTTC.

The chain combines TRBV7-9 with TRBJ2-3, with D unresolved. The CDR3 is 16 amino acids. Germline assignment: CDR1 SEHNR and CDR2 FQNEAQ (reference sequence). V lost 5 bases and J lost 1, with 16 bases in between. DNA of the CDR3: TGTGCCAGCAGCCCCGAGGCCATTCGACGCACAGATACGCAGTATTTT. It encodes CASSPEAIRRTDTQYF.

J is TRBJ1-4 and V is TRBV6-5, with 10 bases that match TRBD1. The CDR3 is 13 residues long. The germline V gene encodes CDR1 MNHEY and CDR2 SVGAGI. The J segment lost 9 bases and the V segment lost 7 bases, leaving 5 bases of the junction unmatched. In nucleotides, the CDR3 is TGTGCCAGCACCGAGGACAGGGGGAAAAAACTGTTTTTT. Its protein product is CASTEDRGKKLFF.

The chain has TRBV28 and TRBJ1-1; no clear D. This CDR3 region has 17 residues. Germline loops: CDR1 MDHEN, CDR2 SYDVKM. V was pared by 3 bases and J by 0 bases, with 17 bases between. The CDR3 region has the DNA TGTGCCAGCAGTTTCCGGCCCTCCCCGCTTTTGAACACTGAAGCTTTCTTT. Its translation: CASSFRPSPLLNTEAFF.

This chain uses TRBV28 with TRBJ1-1; TRBD1 agrees at 7 bases. The CDR3 spans 15 residues. V lost 6 bases, J lost 1 base, and 8 bases stayed unmatched. Germline loops: CDR1 MDHEN, CDR2 SYDVKM. CDR3 nucleotide sequence: TGTGCCAGCAGGGGCCCCACAGGGGCGAACACTGAAGCTTTCTTT. This sequence encodes CASRGPTGANTEAFF.

The chain joins TRBV18 to TRBJ2-3; the D is unclear. CDR3 length: 14 amino acids. The germline gives CDR1 KGHSH, CDR2 LQKENI. V lost 3 bases to trimming and J lost 2 bases, with 9 bases between them. This CDR3 is CASSPGTSTDTQYF. The CDR3 nucleotides read TGTGCCAGCTCACCGGGAACCTCCACAGATACGCAGTATTTT.

V and J are TRBV28 and TRBJ2-5, with D perhaps TRBD1 or TRBD2 (5 bases each). The CDR3 is made up of 15 amino acids. V was clipped by 1 base and J by 2 bases, with 11 bases between them. Germline CDR1 and CDR2: MDHEN and SYDVKM. The CDR3 bases are TGTGCCAGCAGTTTATTGGGGACGGCTCAAGAGACCCAGTACTTC. It yields the protein CASSLLGTAQETQYF.

The chain links TRBV14 to TRBJ1-4; D call uncertain. Per germline, CDR1 SGHDN and CDR2 FVKESK. V was cut by 3 bases and J by 6 bases, with 5 bases left in between. The CDR3 loop spans 12 amino acids. For the CDR3, the DNA is TGTGCCAGCAGCCACACCCATGAAAAACTGTTTTTT. Translation gives CASSHTHEKLFF.

This rearrangement joins TRBV28 to TRBJ2-5, with a tentative D call TRBD2 (6 bases). There are 18 residues in the CDR3. Per the germline V gene, CDR1 is MDHEN and CDR2 is SYDVKM. The V end was cut by 2 bases, the J end by 0 bases, with 19 bases between. The CDR3 nucleotides are TGTGCCAGCAGTTTACAGGGACTCGTTGTCTCGTACCAAGAGACCCAGTACTTC. Its protein is CASSLQGLVVSYQETQYF.

This chain connects TRBV27 to TRBJ2-5; no clear D gene. CDR1 and CDR2 from the germline V gene are MNHEY and SMNVEV (reference sequence). V lost 0 bases, J lost 6 bases, and 14 bases lay in between. This CDR3 is built from 15 residues. CDR3 loop: CASSLSFGRYQTQYF. DNA for the CDR3: TGTGCCAGCAGTTTATCTTTCGGGCGGTACCAGACCCAGTACTTC.

This rearrangement joins TRBV2 to TRBJ2-1; D remains unclear. CDR1 and CDR2 (germline): SNHLY, FYNNEI. The CDR3 length is 15 residues. The ends were cut back, 1 base at V and 0 bases at J, with 7 bases in the middle. CDR3 DNA: TGTGCCAGCAGTGAAGGACCCGACTCCTACAATGAGCAGTTCTTC. It yields the protein CASSEGPDSYNEQFF.

This CDR3 is CASSPPGTGPNQPQHF. The CDR3 DNA follows: TGTGCCAGCTCACCACCGGGGACAGGGCCAAATCAGCCCCAGCATTTT. The chain recombines TRBV18 with TRBJ1-5; 9 nucleotides line up with TRBD1. V shed 0 bases, J shed 4 bases, and the junction held 4 bases outside the gene matches. The CDR3 runs 16 residues. Germline lookup yields CDR1 KGHSH and CDR2 LQKENI.